Listed below are T cell receptor beta chains from one sample, sequenced in a study of T cells in Graves' hyperthyroidism and ophthalmopathy. TCRdb called the multiplex PCR reads again in MiXCR, with one record for every CDR3 protein. The sample carries hundreds of thousands of distinct CDR3 sequences, 35% to 55% recorded once. Material: peripheral blood or thyroid tissue (not recorded which). The receptors shown here come from a woman younger than 35 with Graves' hyperthyroidism. CDR3s include the opening cysteine and the closing phenylalanine or tryptophan. The D gene is left open where the match is weak. For some rows the clone size is stated as once, few or many, or as a class when expanded; others skip it.

j_gene | len | abundance | v_gene | d_gene | CDR3aa | CDR3nt
TRBJ1-1 | 14 | . | TRBV7-2 | TRBD1 | CARGQRIMNTEAFF | TGTGCCAGGGGACAGAGAATCATGAACACTGAAGCTTTCTTT
TRBJ1-4 | 13 | many | TRBV19 | . | CASREPTNEKLFF | TGTGCCAGTAGGGAGCCAACTAATGAAAAACTGTTTTTT
TRBJ1-5 | 14 | . | TRBV20-1 | TRBD1 | CSAVTGGPNQPQHF | TGCAGTGCTGTTACAGGGGGCCCGAATCAGCCCCAGCATTTT
TRBJ2-2 | 16 | . | TRBV4-2 | TRBD2 | CASSQVAGRAGGELFF | TGTGCCAGCAGCCAAGTTGCCGGGAGGGCCGGTGGGGAGCTGTTTTTT
TRBJ2-1 | 11 | few | TRBV7-3 | . | CASSLPEEQFF | TGTGCCAGCAGCTTACCCGAGGAGCAGTTCTTC
TRBJ1-2 | 11 | . | TRBV25-1 | TRBD1 | CAIRTGPNYTF | TGTGCCATACGGACAGGGCCAAACTACACCTTC
TRBJ1-5 | 13 | . | TRBV29-1 | . | CSVAYKGEWDEHF | TGCAGCGTTGCCTACAAGGGGGAGTGGGACGAGCATTTT
TRBJ2-5 | 12 | . | TRBV5-8 | . | CASSQLRETQYF | TGCGCCAGCAGCCAATTACGAGAGACCCAGTACTTC
TRBJ1-5 | 14 | . | TRBV7-6 | . | CASSLAPGPQPQHF | TGTGCCAGCAGCTTAGCCCCGGGGCCCCAGCCCCAGCATTTT
TRBJ2-5 | 14 | few | TRBV7-9 | . | CASSWGRNQETQYF | TGTGCCAGCAGCTGGGGACGTAACCAAGAGACCCAGTACTTC
TRBJ2-7 | 11 | . | TRBV29-1 | . | CSLTSGYEQYF | TGCAGCTTGACTAGTGGCTACGAGCAGTACTTC
TRBJ2-7 | 13 | . | TRBV7-6 | . | CASRDRPGYEQYF | TGTGCCAGCAGAGATAGGCCAGGATACGAGCAGTACTTC
TRBJ2-7 | 15 | many | TRBV10-3 | . | CAISDSGSHSYEQYF | TGTGCCATCAGTGACAGCGGGTCTCACTCCTACGAGCAGTACTTC
TRBJ1-1 | 13 | few | TRBV5-1 | . | CASSLKGPTEAFF | TGCGCCAGCAGCTTGAAGGGACCCACTGAAGCTTTCTTT
TRBJ2-6 | 13 | . | TRBV7-9 | . | CASSPDRANVLTF | TGTGCCAGCAGCCCGGACAGGGCCAACGTCCTGACTTTC
TRBJ2-5 | 13 | . | TRBV7-2 | . | CASSYPYSETQYF | TGTGCCAGCAGTTATCCCTATTCAGAGACCCAGTACTTC
TRBJ2-7 | 18 | . | TRBV7-2 | TRBD2 | CASSLLAGPSISSYEQYF | TGTGCCAGCAGCTTACTAGCGGGACCCTCGATTTCTTCCTACGAGCAGTACTTC
TRBJ1-2 | 14 | . | TRBV24-1 | . | CASTPLGAPYGYTF | TGTGCCAGCACTCCTCTAGGGGCTCCCTATGGCTACACCTTC